This TCR beta chain was obtained from a study of T cells in Graves' hyperthyroidism and ophthalmopathy. The study's findings and limits: Most thyroid clonotypes expanded above 0.001 were also detected in blood.

RNA transcripts gave rise to amplified TCR beta CDR3 regions. HTBI primers drove first-round RT-PCR of the TCR CDR3. TCRdb itself ran the multiplex PCR reads through MiXCR, one entry per CDR3 protein. The sample holds around 200,000 distinct CDR3 sequences, about a sixth seen once. In its sample, this clonotype was seen once. As yet, its antigen is unknown. J was trimmed by 4 bases and V by 1 base; bases with no gene match: 6. The CDR3 is made up of 15 amino acids. The V gene's germline CDR1 is LGHNA and CDR2 YSLEER. It was considered stable Graves' hyperthyroidism when ophthalmopathy did not progress within 18 months.

Input material: blood. The chain employs TRBV4-3 and TRBJ1-2; 7 nucleotides match TRBD1. This sequence originates from a man aged 40-49 years with Graves' hyperthyroidism. CDR3 DNA sequence: TGCGCCAGCAGCCAAGCCGGGACAGCGGCCTATGGCTACACCTTC. This codes for CASSQAGTAAYGYTF.